Below, 29 T cell receptor beta chains from the same sample are listed, as sequenced in a study of CD8 T cells in ankylosing spondylitis. Findings and limits, study-wide: Apparently characteristic of ankylosing spondylitis blood was a TCR beta motif (roughly 8 highly homologous variants).

TCRdb passed the 5' RACE reads through MiXCR, listing each CDR3 protein once. The sample contains about 200,000 distinct CDR3 sequences, approximately 7.4% of which appear only once. Their antigens are not known. The sequenced material came from blood, either unsorted or a sorted T cell fraction (not recorded which). The receptors were gathered from a male donor with ankylosing spondylitis.

This clonotype was seen only a few times. V gene TRBV7-9 combines with J gene TRBJ2-7; TRBD1 agrees at 12 bases. The CDR3 length is 16 residues. With V trimmed by 3 bases and J by 4 bases, 7 bases remained unmatched. Germline assignment: CDR1 SEHNR and CDR2 FQNEAQ (reference sequence). CDR3: CASSFLRDRGHYEQYF. The CDR3 DNA reads TGTGCCAGCAGCTTTCTCCGGGACAGGGGGCATTACGAGCAGTACTTC. Together with reference TRBV7-9 and TRBJ2-7, the CDR3 gives the full variable domain: DTGVSQNPRHKITKRGQNVTFRCDPISEHNRLYWYRQTLGQGPEFLTYFQNEAQLEKSRLLSDRFSAERPKGSFSTLEIQRTEQGDSAMYLCASSFLRDRGHYEQYFGPGTRLTVT.

In its sample, this clonotype was seen many times. The V gene is TRBV7-2, the J gene TRBJ2-7; 8 nucleotides agree with TRBD2. From germline, CDR1 is SGHTA and CDR2 FQGNSA. CDR3 size: 13 residues. The J segment lost 7 bases and the V segment lost 3 bases, leaving 5 bases of the junction unmatched. CDR3 sequence (DNA): TGTGCCAGCAGCTTGGGACTAGTCGGAGAGCAGTACTTC. It is translated as CASSLGLVGEQYF.

This clonotype was detected ten times or more. The chain has TRBV2 and TRBJ2-1; D gene ambiguous. The CDR3 runs to 13 residues. Trimming took off 3 bases at V and 7 bases at J, with 10 bases between the two ends. Germline V lookup: CDR1 SNHLY, CDR2 FYNNEI. In DNA form, the CDR3 reads TGTGCCAGCAGTGAGGGAATCCGGAATGAGCAGTTCTTC. This gives the protein CASSEGIRNEQFF.

This clonotype was found many times. V is TRBV18 and J is TRBJ1-1, with D possibly matching TRBD1 (5 bases). CDR1 and CDR2 (germline): KGHSH, LQKENI. Trimming left V 0 bases short and J 6 bases short, with 17 bases between. This CDR3 contains 16 residues. The CDR3 is CASSPPKGTGGPEAFF. CDR3 DNA: TGTGCCAGCTCACCACCGAAGGGGACCGGGGGACCTGAAGCTTTCTTT. The variable domain in full, with the rest retrieved from reference TRBV18 and TRBJ1-1, is NAGVMQNPRHLVRRRGQEARLRCSPMKGHSHVYWYRQLPEEGLKFMVYLQKENIIDESGMPKERFSAEFPKEGPSILRIQQVVRGDSAAYFCASSPPKGTGGPEAFFGQGTRLTVV.

This clonotype was counted ten times or more. The chain recombines TRBV12-3 or TRBV12-4 with TRBJ2-3; 11 nucleotides agree with TRBD2. V lost 5 bases and J lost 4; bases outside the gene matches: 2. The CDR3 has 14 residues. The CDR3 region is CASSMGLAADTQYF. The CDR3 nucleotides read TGTGCCAGCAGTATGGGACTAGCGGCAGATACGCAGTATTTT.

This clonotype was detected many times. The chain carries TRBV7-2 and TRBJ2-7; 14 bases fit TRBD2. CDR3 length: 15 residues. The germline gives CDR1 SGHTA, CDR2 FQGNSA. V trimming: 5 bases; J trimming: 6 bases; junction bases outside the gene matches: 6. CDR3 region: CASSPWTSGGREQYF. CDR3 DNA sequence: TGTGCCAGCAGCCCCTGGACTAGCGGGGGGCGCGAGCAGTACTTC.

This clonotype was observed a handful of times. The chain joins TRBV4-1 to TRBJ2-1; 10 bases map to TRBD2. This CDR3 spans 15 amino acids. J gave up 4 bases and V 5 bases, and 5 bases lay outside the gene matches. The germline V gene encodes CDR1 MGHRA and CDR2 YSYEKL. CDR3: CASSTSGTLYNEQFF. The CDR3 nucleotides are TGCGCCAGCAGCACTAGCGGGACTCTTTACAATGAGCAGTTCTTC.

A remark on this clonotype: A much larger clone differs from this one at a single base, so this may be a read error. The J gene is TRBJ2-1, the V gene TRBV9, with 9 bases aligning to TRBD2. The J segment lost 2 bases and the V segment lost 2 bases, leaving 5 bases of the junction unmatched. This CDR3 contains 16 residues. Germline V gene lookup returns CDR1 SGDLS and CDR2 YYNGEE. DNA of the CDR3: TGTGCCAGCAGCGTTTTAAGCGGGGGGCCCTACAATGAGCAGTTCTTC. This translates into CASSVLSGGPYNEQFF.

This clonotype was found many times. J is TRBJ2-7 and V is TRBV29-1; 7 nucleotides line up with TRBD2. Germline CDR1 and CDR2: SQVTM and ANQGSEA. CDR3 length: 13 amino acids. Trimming cost V 8 bases and J 2 bases; bases outside gene matches: 9. The CDR3 DNA reads TGCAGCACAAAATCAGCGGGGACCTACGAGCAGTACTTC. It is translated as CSTKSAGTYEQYF.

This clonotype was counted at least ten times. The chain combines TRBV6-1 with TRBJ2-1; 10 bases match TRBD2. V lost 10 bases, J lost 8 bases, and 11 bases stayed unmatched. Germline CDR1 MNHNS, CDR2 SASEGT. This CDR3 is 14 amino acids long. The CDR3 DNA is TGTGCCACCTCTCTATCTAGCGGGAGCCATGAGCAGTTCTTC. This encodes CATSLSSGSHEQFF.

This clonotype was seen only a few times. The rearrangement joins TRBV4-1 to TRBJ2-7; TRBD2 is a possible D gene (6 bases). The CDR3 spans 15 residues. Trimming took 4 bases from V and 1 from J, leaving 14 bases between them. Germline V gives CDR1 MGHRA, CDR2 YSYEKL. DNA of the CDR3: TGCGCCAGCAGCCGTGGGACTTCTGTTTCCTACGAGCAGTACTTC. Protein: CASSRGTSVSYEQYF.

This clonotype was recorded many times. V and J are TRBV5-1 and TRBJ2-7; 7 nucleotides line up with TRBD1. Germline values: CDR1 SGHRS, CDR2 YFSETQ. V shed 1 base, J shed 7 bases, and the junction held 5 bases outside the gene matches. The CDR3 is 13 amino acids. DNA for the CDR3: TGCGCCAGCAGCTTGATCAGGGGGAGTGAGCAGTACTTC. Amino acid sequence: CASSLIRGSEQYF.

This sequence joins TRBV6-5 and TRBJ2-1; TRBD2 matches 7 bases. The V gene end was trimmed by 0 bases and the J gene end by 7 bases; junction bases not matched to a gene: 12. The CDR3 extends over 17 amino acids. The germline gives CDR1 MNHEY, CDR2 SVGAGI. Here the CDR3 reads CASSYSSMGEGRNEQFF. The CDR3 bases are TGTGCCAGCAGTTACTCCTCTATGGGGGAGGGCCGGAATGAGCAGTTCTTC.

In this sample, this clonotype turned up many times. J is TRBJ2-1 and V is TRBV6-4, with TRBD2 matching 9 bases. Germline V gives CDR1 MRHNA, CDR2 SNTAGT. The V segment lost 5 bases and the J segment 12 bases; nucleotides outside the gene matches: 11. The CDR3 is made up of 14 amino acids. In DNA form, the CDR3 reads TGTGCCAGCAGTAGGTCTGGCGGGAGGGCGGTGCAGTTCTTC. It specifies CASSRSGGRAVQFF.

V gene TRBV13 combines with J gene TRBJ2-7, with TRBD2 as a possible D gene (5 bases). V was shortened by 5 bases and J by 6 bases, with 17 bases between the two germline ends. The V gene's germline CDR1 is PRHDT and CDR2 FYEKMQ (reference sequence). The CDR3 length is 14 residues. Here the CDR3 reads CASSRGPGTGEQYF. DNA for the CDR3: TGTGCCAGCAGCCGCGGACCGGGAACGGGCGAGCAGTACTTC.

This clonotype was recorded many times. V usage is TRBV4-3 and J usage is TRBJ2-2, with unresolved D. The V gene's germline CDR1 is LGHNA and CDR2 YSLEER. V was shortened by 0 bases and J by 8 bases, with 4 bases between the two germline ends. This CDR3 contains 12 residues. The DNA of the CDR3 is TGCGCCAGCAGCCAAGAGCTGGGGGAGCTGTTTTTT. Its translation is CASSQELGELFF.

This clonotype came up many times. In nucleotides, the CDR3 is TGCAGCGCGGTGAGCGGGAGGACTAGCACAGATACGCAGTATTTT. Amino acids: CSAVSGRTSTDTQYF. This rearrangement joins TRBV29-1 to TRBJ2-3; TRBD2 agrees at 9 bases. This CDR3 has 15 amino acids. Looked up from germline, CDR1 is SQVTM and CDR2 is ANQGSEA. Trimming took 7 bases from V and 0 from J; bases not matched to a gene: 8.

This clonotype was counted ten times or more. V and J are TRBV5-1 and TRBJ1-1, with 8 bases matching TRBD1. CDR3 size: 14 residues. The J segment lost 4 bases and the V segment lost 4 bases, leaving 6 bases of the junction unmatched. Germline lookup yields CDR1 SGHRS and CDR2 YFSETQ. The CDR3 protein is CASSQTDRGTEAFF. Written as DNA, the CDR3 is TGCGCCAGCAGCCAAACAGACAGGGGCACTGAAGCTTTCTTT.

This clonotype has at least ten counts. V is TRBV28 and J is TRBJ1-1; D is perhaps TRBD1 (6 bases). The germline CDR1 and CDR2 sequences are MDHEN and SYDVKM. V was pared by 5 bases and J by 4 bases, with 14 bases between. The CDR3 is 14 amino acids. CDR3: CASSRTVRRTEAFF. The CDR3 DNA sequence: TGTGCCAGCAGTCGGACAGTGCGGCGCACTGAAGCTTTCTTT.

At least ten counts were recorded for this clonotype. The rearrangement joins TRBV20-1 to TRBJ1-4; D is uncertain. Looked up from germline, CDR1 is DFQATT and CDR2 is SNEGSKA (reference sequence). Trimming took 0 bases from V and 0 from J, leaving 8 bases between them. CDR3 length equals 15 residues. CDR3 loop: CSARDPFATNEKLFF. DNA for the CDR3: TGCAGTGCTAGAGACCCCTTTGCAACTAATGAAAAACTGTTTTTT.

The chain combines TRBV20-1 with TRBJ2-2; a weak D match, TRBD2 (6 bases). Germline values: CDR1 DFQATT, CDR2 SNEGSKA (reference sequence). The V and J ends lost 3 bases and 3 bases respectively, with 11 bases between them. This CDR3 spans 14 amino acids. CDR3 coding DNA: TGCAGTGCTAGCCACCGGGACTACACCGGGGAGCTGTTTTTT. Translation: CSASHRDYTGELFF.

This clonotype turned up a few times. The chain couples TRBV4-3 to TRBJ2-3, with TRBD1 identical over 9 bases. J was trimmed by 2 bases and V by 0 bases; bases with no gene match: 3. Germline V gene sequence: CDR1 LGHNA, CDR2 YSLEER. This CDR3 is built from 16 residues. The CDR3 reads CASSQEDRGYTDTQYF. CDR3 sequence (DNA): TGCGCCAGCAGCCAAGAAGACAGGGGGTACACAGATACGCAGTATTTT.

This clonotype has a count of ten or more. CDR3 region: CSAHPNQGVFDNEQFF. The CDR3 bases are TGCAGTGCCCACCCTAATCAGGGGGTCTTTGACAATGAGCAGTTCTTC. This sequence joins TRBV20-1 and TRBJ2-1; 7 nucleotides line up with TRBD1. CDR1 and CDR2 from the germline V gene are DFQATT and SNEGSKA (reference sequence). The CDR3 is 16 amino acids. J was trimmed by 5 bases and V by 6 bases; bases with no gene match: 16.

This clonotype was seen repeatedly, ten times or more. The chain recombines TRBV29-1 with TRBJ2-7; TRBD2 aligns across 14 bases. J gave up 4 bases and V 6 bases, and 8 bases lay outside the gene matches. Germline V gene data show CDR1 as SQVTM and CDR2 as ANQGSEA. The CDR3 runs to 15 residues. The CDR3 region is CSVDGLAGGLYEQYF. DNA of the CDR3: TGCAGCGTGGATGGACTAGCGGGAGGTCTGTACGAGCAGTACTTC.

In this sample, this clonotype turned up a few times. The chain carries TRBV11-2 and TRBJ2-1; D may be TRBD1 or TRBD2 (5 bases each). CDR3 length: 19 amino acids. Trimming took off 0 bases at V and 10 bases at J, with 28 bases between the two ends. The V gene's germline CDR1 is SGHAT and CDR2 FQNNGV. The CDR3: CASSLEGRGATRPLREQFF. As DNA, the CDR3 is TGTGCCAGCAGCTTAGAGGGGCGAGGGGCGACCCGCCCTCTTCGGGAGCAGTTCTTC.

This clonotype was counted ten times or more. The gene calls are TRBV6-5 and TRBJ2-2; no firm D call. Germline loops: CDR1 MNHEY, CDR2 SVGAGI. The germline V and J ends were trimmed by 4 bases and 1 base, with 4 bases remaining between them. The CDR3 loop spans 13 amino acids. CDR3 DNA: TGTGCCAGCAGTTTTGGGAACACCGGGGAGCTGTTTTTT. Protein sequence: CASSFGNTGELFF.

This clonotype was counted ten times or more. The rearrangement uses TRBV4-3 and TRBJ1-1; D unresolved. Trimming left V 1 base short and J 4 bases short, with 13 bases between. The CDR3 extends over 15 amino acids. CDR1 is LGHNA and CDR2 is YSLEER in the germline V gene. The CDR3 spells CASSQGRLPGTEAFF. CDR3 in DNA: TGCGCCAGCAGCCAAGGACGGCTACCGGGCACTGAAGCTTTCTTT.

This clonotype has only a few counts. The chain couples TRBV2 to TRBJ2-7; 7 bases agree with TRBD2. Germline values: CDR1 SNHLY, CDR2 FYNNEI. V lost 7 bases to trimming and J lost 3 bases; unmatched junction nucleotides: 9. The length of the CDR3 is 14 residues. The CDR3 loop reads CASTEGRERYEQYF. Here the CDR3 DNA reads TGTGCCAGCACCGAGGGGAGGGAACGCTACGAGCAGTACTTC. The entire variable domain, with the rest obtained from reference TRBV2 and TRBJ2-7, is as follows: EPEVTQTPSHQVTQMGQEVILRCVPISNHLYFYWYRQILGQKVEFLVSFYNNEISEKSEIFDDQFSVERPDGSNFTLKIRSTKLEDSAMYFCASTEGRERYEQYFGPGTRLTVT.

This clonotype showed up many times. The chain recombines TRBV12-3 or TRBV12-4 with TRBJ2-3; tentatively, D is TRBD1 (6 bases). The V and J ends lost 2 bases and 5 bases respectively, with 11 bases between them. The CDR3 spans 14 residues. CDR3 DNA: TGTGCCAGCAGTTTAATAGGGGGTCGAGATACGCAGTATTTT. Encoded protein: CASSLIGGRDTQYF.